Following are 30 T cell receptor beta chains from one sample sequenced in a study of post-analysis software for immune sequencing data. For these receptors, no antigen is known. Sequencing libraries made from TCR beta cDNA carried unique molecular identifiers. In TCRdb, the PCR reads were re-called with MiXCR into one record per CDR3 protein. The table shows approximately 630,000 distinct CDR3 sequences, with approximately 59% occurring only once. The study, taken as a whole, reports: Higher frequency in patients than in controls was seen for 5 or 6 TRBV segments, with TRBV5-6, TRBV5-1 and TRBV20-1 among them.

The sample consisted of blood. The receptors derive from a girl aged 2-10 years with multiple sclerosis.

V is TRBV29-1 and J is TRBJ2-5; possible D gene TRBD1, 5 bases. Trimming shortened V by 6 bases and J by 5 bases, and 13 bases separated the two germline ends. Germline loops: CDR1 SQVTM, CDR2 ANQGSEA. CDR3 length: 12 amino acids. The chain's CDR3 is CSVRQSKETQYF. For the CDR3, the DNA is TGCAGCGTGCGACAGAGTAAGGAGACCCAGTACTTC.

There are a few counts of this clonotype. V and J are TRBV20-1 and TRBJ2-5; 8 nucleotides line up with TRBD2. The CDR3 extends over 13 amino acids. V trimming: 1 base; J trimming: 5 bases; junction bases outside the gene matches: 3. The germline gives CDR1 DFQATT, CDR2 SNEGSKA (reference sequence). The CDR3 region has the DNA TGCAGTGCTAGAGTGGGACTAGGGGAGACCCAGTACTTC. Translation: CSARVGLGETQYF.

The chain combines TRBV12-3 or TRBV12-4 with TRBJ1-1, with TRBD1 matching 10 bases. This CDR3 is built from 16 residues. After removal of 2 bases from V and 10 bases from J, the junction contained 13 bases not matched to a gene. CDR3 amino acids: CASSLRNGWGTGAAFF. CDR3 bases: TGTGCCAGCAGTTTAAGAAACGGATGGGGGACAGGGGCAGCTTTCTTT.

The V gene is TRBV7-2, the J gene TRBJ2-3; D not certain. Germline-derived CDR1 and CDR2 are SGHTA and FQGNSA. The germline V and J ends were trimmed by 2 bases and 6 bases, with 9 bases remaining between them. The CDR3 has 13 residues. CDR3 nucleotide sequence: TGTGCCAGCAGCTTAAATAGGCGTGATACGCAGTATTTT. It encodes CASSLNRRDTQYF.

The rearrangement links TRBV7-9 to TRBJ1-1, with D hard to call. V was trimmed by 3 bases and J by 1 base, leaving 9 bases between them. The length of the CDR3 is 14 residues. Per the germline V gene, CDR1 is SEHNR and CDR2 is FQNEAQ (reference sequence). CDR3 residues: CASSLGTQNTEAFF. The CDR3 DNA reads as TGTGCCAGCAGCTTGGGTACGCAGAACACTGAAGCTTTCTTT.

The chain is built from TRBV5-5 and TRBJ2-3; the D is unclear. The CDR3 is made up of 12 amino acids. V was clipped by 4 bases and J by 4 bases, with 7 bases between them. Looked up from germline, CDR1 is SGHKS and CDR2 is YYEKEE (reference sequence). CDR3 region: CASSHPPDTQYF. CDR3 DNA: TGTGCCAGCAGCCATCCTCCAGATACGCAGTATTTT.

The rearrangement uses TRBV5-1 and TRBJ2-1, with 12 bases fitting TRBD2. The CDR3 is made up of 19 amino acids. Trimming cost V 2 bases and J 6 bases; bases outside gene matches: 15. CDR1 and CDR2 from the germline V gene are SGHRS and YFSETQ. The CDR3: CASSFGLAGSTENFNEQFF. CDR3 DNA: TGCGCCAGCAGCTTCGGACTAGCGGGGTCCACCGAAAACTTCAATGAGCAGTTCTTC.

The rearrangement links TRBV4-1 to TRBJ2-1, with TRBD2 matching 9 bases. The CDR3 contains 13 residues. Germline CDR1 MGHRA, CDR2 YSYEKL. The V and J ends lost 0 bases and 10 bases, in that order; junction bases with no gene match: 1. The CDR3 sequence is CASSQDAGGEQFF. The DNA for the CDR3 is TGCGCCAGCAGCCAAGATGCGGGGGGGGAGCAGTTCTTC.

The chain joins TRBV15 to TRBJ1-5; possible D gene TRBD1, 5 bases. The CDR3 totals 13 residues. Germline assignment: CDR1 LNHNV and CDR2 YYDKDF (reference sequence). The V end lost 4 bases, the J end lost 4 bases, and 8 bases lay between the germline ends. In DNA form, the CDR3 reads TGTGCCACCAGCATCAGGGTTAATCAGCCCCAGCATTTT. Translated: CATSIRVNQPQHF.

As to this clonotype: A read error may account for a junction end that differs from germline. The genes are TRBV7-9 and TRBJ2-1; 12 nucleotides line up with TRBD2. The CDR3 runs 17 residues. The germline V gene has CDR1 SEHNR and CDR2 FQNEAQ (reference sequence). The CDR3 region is CATSLVLRTSGDDEQFF. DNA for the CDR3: TGTGCCACCAGCTTAGTCCTCCGGACTAGCGGGGACGATGAGCAGTTCTTC.

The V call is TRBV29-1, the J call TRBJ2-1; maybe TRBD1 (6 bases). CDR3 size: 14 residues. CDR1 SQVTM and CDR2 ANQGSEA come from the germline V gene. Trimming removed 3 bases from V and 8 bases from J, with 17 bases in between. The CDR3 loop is CSVDVRQAVDEQFF. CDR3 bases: TGCAGCGTTGACGTACGACAGGCAGTCGATGAGCAGTTCTTC.

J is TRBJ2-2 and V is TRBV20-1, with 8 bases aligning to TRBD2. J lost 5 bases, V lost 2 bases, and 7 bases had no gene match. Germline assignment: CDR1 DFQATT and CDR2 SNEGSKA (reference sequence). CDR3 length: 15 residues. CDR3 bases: TGCAGTGCTAGAATCGTCCGGGAGGGAACCGGGGAGCTGTTTTTT. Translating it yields CSARIVREGTGELFF.

The chain's CDR3 is CSASNSGFSYEQYF. The DNA for the CDR3 is TGCAGTGCTAGTAATAGCGGGTTCTCCTACGAGCAGTACTTC. V gene TRBV20-1 combines with J gene TRBJ2-7, with 7 bases matching TRBD2. The ends lost 3 bases at V and 0 bases at J; junction bases unmatched: 5. The CDR3 is 14 amino acids. Germline V gives CDR1 DFQATT, CDR2 SNEGSKA (reference sequence).

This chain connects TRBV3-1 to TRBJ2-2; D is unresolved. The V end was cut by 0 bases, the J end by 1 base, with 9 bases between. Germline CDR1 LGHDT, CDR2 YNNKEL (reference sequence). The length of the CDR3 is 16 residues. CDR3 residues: CASSQEPVENTGELFF. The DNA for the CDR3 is TGTGCCAGCAGCCAAGAGCCGGTGGAGAACACCGGGGAGCTGTTTTTT.

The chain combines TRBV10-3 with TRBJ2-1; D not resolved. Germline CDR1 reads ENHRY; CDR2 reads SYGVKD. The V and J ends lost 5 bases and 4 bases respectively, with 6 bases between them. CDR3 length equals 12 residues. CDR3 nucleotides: TGTGCCATCAGTCGCGAGTACAATGAGCAGTTCTTC. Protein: CAISREYNEQFF.

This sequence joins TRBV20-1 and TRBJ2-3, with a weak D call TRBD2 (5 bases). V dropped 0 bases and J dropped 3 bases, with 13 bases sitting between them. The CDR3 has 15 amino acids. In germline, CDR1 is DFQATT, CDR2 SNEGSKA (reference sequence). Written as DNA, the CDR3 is TGCAGTGCTAGAGACCCCAAGAGGGCAACAGATACGCAGTATTTT. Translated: CSARDPKRATDTQYF.

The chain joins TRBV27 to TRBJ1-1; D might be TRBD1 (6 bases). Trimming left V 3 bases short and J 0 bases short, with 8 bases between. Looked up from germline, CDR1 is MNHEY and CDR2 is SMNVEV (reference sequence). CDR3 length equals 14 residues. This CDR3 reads CASSFEGVNTEAFF. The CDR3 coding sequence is TGTGCCAGCAGTTTCGAGGGGGTGAACACTGAAGCTTTCTTT.

This chain's CDR3 is CASSHGGGLGANVLTF. The DNA for the CDR3 is TGCGCCAGCAGTCATGGGGGCGGCCTGGGGGCCAACGTCCTGACTTTC. The V gene is TRBV5-1, the J gene TRBJ2-6, with D perhaps matching TRBD1 (6 bases). CDR1 and CDR2 from the germline V gene are SGHRS and YFSETQ. Trimming cost V 5 bases and J 4 bases, with 16 bases left between them. This CDR3 is 16 amino acids long.

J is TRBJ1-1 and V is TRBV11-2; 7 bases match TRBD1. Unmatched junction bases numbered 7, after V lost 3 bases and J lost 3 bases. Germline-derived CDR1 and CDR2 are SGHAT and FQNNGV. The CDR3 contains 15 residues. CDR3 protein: CASSFPQGGHTEAFF. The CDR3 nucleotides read TGTGCCAGCAGCTTCCCCCAGGGGGGGCACACTGAAGCTTTCTTT.

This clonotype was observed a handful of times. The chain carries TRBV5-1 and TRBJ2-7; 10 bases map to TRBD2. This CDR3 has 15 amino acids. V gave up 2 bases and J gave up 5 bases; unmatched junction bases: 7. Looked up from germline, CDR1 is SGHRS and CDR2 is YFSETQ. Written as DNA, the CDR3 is TGCGCCAGCAGCTTCCCACTAGCGGGGATCGACGAGCAGTACTTC. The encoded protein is CASSFPLAGIDEQYF.

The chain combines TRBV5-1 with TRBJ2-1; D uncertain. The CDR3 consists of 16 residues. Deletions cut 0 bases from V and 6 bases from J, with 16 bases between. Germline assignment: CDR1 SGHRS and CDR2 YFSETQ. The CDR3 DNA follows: TGCGCCAGCAGCTTGGCCTTAGATTCCAAGGTCAATGAGCAGTTCTTC. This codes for CASSLALDSKVNEQFF.

Here the CDR3 reads CASSYRPGGNLDTQYF. CDR3 coding DNA: TGTGCCAGCAGCTACAGACCCGGTGGTAATTTGGATACGCAGTATTTT. This chain uses TRBV7-7 with TRBJ2-3; D is uncertain. Germline CDR1 reads SSHAT; CDR2 reads FNYEAQ (reference sequence). This CDR3 comprises 16 residues. Deletions cut 4 bases from V and 6 bases from J, with 20 bases between.

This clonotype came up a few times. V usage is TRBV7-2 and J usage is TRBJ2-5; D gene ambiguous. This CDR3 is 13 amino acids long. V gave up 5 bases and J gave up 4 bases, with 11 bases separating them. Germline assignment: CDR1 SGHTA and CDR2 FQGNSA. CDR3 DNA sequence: TGTGCCAGCAGCACCCGTGGTGCAGAGACCCAGTACTTC. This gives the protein CASSTRGAETQYF.

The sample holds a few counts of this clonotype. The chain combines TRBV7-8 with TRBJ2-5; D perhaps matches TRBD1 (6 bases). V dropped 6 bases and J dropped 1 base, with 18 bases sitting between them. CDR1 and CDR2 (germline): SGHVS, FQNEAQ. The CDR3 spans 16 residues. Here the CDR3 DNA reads TGTGCCAGCAGTGATATACAGGGAGAGGTCCAAGAGACCCAGTACTTC. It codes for CASSDIQGEVQETQYF.

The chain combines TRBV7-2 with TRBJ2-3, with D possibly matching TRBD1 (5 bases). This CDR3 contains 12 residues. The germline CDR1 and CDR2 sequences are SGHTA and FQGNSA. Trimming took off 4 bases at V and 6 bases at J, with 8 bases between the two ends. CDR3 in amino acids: CASSSYRDTQYF. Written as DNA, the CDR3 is TGTGCCAGCAGCTCGTACAGGGATACGCAGTATTTT.

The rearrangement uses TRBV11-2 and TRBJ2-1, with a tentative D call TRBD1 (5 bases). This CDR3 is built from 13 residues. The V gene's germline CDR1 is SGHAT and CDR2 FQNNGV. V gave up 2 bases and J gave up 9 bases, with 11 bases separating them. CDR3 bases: TGTGCCAGCAGCTTAAGCCAGGGTAGTGAGCAGTTCTTC. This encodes CASSLSQGSEQFF. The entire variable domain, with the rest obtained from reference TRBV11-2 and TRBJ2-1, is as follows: EAGVAQSPRYKIIEKRQSVAFWCNPISGHATLYWYQQILGQGPKLLIQFQNNGVVDDSQLPKDRFSAERLKGVDSTLKIQPAKLEDSAVYLCASSLSQGSEQFFGPGTRLTVL.

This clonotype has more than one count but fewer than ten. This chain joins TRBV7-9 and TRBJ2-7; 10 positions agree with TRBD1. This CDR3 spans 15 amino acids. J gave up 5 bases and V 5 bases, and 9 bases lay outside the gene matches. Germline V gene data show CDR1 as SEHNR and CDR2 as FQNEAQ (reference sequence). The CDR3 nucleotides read TGTGCCAGCAGCCCTGACAGGGGGCAGGGCGACGAGCAGTACTTC. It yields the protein CASSPDRGQGDEQYF.

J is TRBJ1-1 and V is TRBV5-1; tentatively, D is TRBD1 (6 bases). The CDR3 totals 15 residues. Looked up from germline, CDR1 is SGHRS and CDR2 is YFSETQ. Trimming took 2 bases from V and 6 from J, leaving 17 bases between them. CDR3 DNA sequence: TGCGCCAGCAGCTTTGGACAGTTCCCCGACGCTGAAGCTTTCTTT. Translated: CASSFGQFPDAEAFF.

The CDR3 DNA sequence: TGCAGTGCTAGAGAGGAGCGGGTGAACTCCTACGAGCAGTACTTC. As protein: CSAREERVNSYEQYF. V gene TRBV20-1 combines with J gene TRBJ2-7; a possible D gene is TRBD2 (6 bases). Germline loops: CDR1 DFQATT, CDR2 SNEGSKA (reference sequence). CDR3 length: 15 amino acids. V shed 0 bases and J shed 0 bases, with 12 bases lying between them.

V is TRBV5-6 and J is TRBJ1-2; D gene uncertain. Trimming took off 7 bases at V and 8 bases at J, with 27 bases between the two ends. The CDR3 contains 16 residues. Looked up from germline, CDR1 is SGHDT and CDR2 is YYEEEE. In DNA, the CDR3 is TGTGCCAGCTGTTCGGTGGAGACCACGAATTATAGCGGCTACACCTTC. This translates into CASCSVETTNYSGYTF.